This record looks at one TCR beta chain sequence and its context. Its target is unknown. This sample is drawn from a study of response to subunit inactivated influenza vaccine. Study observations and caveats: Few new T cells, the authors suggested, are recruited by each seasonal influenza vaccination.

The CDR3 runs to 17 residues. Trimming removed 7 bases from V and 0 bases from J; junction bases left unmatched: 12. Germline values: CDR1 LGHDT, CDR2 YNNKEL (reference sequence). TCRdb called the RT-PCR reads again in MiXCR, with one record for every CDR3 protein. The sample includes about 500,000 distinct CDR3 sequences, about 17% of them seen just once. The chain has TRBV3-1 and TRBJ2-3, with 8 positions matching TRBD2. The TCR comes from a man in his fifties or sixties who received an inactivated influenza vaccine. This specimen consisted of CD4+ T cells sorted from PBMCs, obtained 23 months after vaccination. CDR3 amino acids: CASTHARSGASTDTQYF. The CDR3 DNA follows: TGTGCCAGCACCCACGCGCGTAGCGGGGCTAGCACAGATACGCAGTATTTT.